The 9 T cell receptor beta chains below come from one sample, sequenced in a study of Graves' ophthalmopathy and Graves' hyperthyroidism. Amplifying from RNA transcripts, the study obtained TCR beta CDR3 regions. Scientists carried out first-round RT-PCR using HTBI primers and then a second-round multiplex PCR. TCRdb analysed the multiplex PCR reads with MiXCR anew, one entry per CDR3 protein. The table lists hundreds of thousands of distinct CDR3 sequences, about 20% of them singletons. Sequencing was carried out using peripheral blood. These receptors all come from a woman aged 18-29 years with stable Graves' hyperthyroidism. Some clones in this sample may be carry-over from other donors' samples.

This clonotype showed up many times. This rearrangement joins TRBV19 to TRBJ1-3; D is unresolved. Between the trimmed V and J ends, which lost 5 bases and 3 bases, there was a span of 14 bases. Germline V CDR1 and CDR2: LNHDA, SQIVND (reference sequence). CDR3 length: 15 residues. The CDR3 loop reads CASSGAARIGNTIYF. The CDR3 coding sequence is TGTGCCAGTAGTGGAGCGGCGCGGATTGGAAACACCATATATTTT.

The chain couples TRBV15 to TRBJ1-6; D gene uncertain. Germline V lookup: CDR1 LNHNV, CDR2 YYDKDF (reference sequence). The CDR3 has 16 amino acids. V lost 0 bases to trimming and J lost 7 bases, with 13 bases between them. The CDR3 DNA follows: TGTGCCACCAGCAGAGAGGGCTGGGGTGGAAATTCACCCCTCCACTTT. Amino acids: CATSREGWGGNSPLHF.

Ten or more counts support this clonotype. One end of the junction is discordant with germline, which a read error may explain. CDR3 nucleotide sequence: TGTGCCAGCGTGGGGGGAATTGGCAATCAGCTCCAGCATTTT. Amino acid sequence: CASVGGIGNQLQHF. The chain couples TRBV12-3 or TRBV12-4 to TRBJ1-5; a weak D match, TRBD1 (5 bases). The CDR3 sequence is 14 residues long.

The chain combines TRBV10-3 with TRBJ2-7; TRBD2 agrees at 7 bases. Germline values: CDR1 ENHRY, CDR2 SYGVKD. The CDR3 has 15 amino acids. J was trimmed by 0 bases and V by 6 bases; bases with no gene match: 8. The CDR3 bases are TGTGCCATCAGACTTACTAGCGACCCCTCCTACGAGCAGTACTTC. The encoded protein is CAIRLTSDPSYEQYF.

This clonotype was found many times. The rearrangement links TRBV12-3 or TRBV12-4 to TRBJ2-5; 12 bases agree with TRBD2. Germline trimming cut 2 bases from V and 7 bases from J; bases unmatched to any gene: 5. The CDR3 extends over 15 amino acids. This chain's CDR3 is CASSLFSSGGGTQYF. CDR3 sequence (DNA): TGTGCCAGCAGTTTATTCTCTAGCGGGGGGGGGACCCAGTACTTC.

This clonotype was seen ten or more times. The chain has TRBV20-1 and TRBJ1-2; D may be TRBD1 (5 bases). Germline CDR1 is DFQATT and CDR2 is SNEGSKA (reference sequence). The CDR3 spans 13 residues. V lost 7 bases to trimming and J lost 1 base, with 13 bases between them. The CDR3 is CSVRPGNNYGYTF. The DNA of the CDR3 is TGCAGTGTACGGCCAGGGAATAACTATGGCTACACCTTC.

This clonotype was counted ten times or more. CDR3 region: CATMHFSRGTEAFF. The CDR3 DNA follows: TGTGCCACCATGCATTTCTCTCGAGGGACTGAAGCTTTCTTT. The chain carries TRBV24-1 and TRBJ1-1; no clear D gene. Trimming removed 8 bases at V and 5 bases at J, with 17 bases between. Germline V gives CDR1 KGHDR, CDR2 SFDVKD. The CDR3 has 14 amino acids.

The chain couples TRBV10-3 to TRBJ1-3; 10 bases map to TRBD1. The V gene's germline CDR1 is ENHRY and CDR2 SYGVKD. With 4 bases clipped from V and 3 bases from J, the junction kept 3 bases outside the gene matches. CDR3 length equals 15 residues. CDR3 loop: CAISGDRGVGNTIYF. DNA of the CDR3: TGTGCCATCAGTGGGGACAGGGGAGTTGGAAACACCATATATTTT.

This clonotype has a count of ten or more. In DNA, the CDR3 is TGTGCCAGCAGTCTCACCACTTCAGGGGGTTATGAGGAGGGCTACACCTTC. It is translated as CASSLTTSGGYEEGYTF. The chain employs TRBV27 and TRBJ1-2, with TRBD1 matching over 7 bases. Germline trimming cut 5 bases from V and 8 bases from J; bases unmatched to any gene: 20. The germline V gene encodes CDR1 MNHEY and CDR2 SMNVEV (reference sequence). The CDR3 is 17 residues long.